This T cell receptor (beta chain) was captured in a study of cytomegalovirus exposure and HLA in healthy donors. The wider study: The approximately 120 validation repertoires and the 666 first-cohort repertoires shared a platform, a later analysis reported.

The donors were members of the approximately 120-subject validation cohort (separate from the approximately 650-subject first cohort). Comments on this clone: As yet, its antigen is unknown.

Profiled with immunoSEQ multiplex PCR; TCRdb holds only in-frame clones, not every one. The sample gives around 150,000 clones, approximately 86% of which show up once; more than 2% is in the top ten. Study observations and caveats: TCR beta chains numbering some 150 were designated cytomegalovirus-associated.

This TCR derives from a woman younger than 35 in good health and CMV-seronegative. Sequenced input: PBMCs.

This CDR3 is CASSPVPGTEIYEQYF. The CDR3 DNA is TGCGCCAGCAGCCCGGTTCCCGGGACAGAAATTTACGAGCAGTACTTC. This chain joins TRBV5-1 and TRBJ2-7; 7 nucleotides align to TRBD1. The CDR3 extends over 16 amino acids. V gave up 4 bases and J gave up 4 bases; unmatched junction bases: 14. Germline CDR1 and CDR2: SGHRS and YFSETQ.